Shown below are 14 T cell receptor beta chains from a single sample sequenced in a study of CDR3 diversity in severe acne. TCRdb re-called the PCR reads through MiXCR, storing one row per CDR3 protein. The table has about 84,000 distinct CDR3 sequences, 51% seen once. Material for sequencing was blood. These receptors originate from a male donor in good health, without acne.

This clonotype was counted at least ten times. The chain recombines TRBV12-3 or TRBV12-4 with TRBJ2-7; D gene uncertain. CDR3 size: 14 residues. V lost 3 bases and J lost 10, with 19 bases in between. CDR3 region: CASSFGPQAGEQYF. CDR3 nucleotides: TGTGCCAGCAGTTTTGGCCCCCAGGCAGGAGAACAGTACTTC.

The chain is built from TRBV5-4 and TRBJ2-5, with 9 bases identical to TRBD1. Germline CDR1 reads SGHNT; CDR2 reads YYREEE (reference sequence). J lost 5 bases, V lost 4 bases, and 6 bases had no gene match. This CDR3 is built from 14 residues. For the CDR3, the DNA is TGTGCCAGCAGCCTACAGGGGGCGTCGGAGACCCAGTACTTC. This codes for CASSLQGASETQYF.

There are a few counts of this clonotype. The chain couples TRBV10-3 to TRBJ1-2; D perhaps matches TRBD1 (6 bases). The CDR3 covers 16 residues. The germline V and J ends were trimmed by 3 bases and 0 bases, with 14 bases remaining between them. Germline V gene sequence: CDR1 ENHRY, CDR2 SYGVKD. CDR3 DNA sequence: TGTGCCATCAGTGATCAGGACAGCCTGACTAACTATGGCTACACCTTC. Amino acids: CAISDQDSLTNYGYTF.

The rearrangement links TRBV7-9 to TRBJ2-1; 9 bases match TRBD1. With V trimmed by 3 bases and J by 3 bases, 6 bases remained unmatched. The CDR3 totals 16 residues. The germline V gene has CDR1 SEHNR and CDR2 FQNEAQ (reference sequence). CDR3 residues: CASSLEGDRVYNEQFF. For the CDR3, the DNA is TGTGCCAGCAGCTTGGAGGGGGACAGGGTCTACAATGAGCAGTTCTTC.

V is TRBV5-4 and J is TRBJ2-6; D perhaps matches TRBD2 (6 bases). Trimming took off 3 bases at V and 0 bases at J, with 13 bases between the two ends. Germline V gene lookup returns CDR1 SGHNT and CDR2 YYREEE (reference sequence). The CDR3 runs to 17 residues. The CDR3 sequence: CASSSPGLSSGANVLTF. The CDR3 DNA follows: TGTGCCAGCAGCTCGCCGGGACTCTCCTCTGGGGCCAACGTCCTGACTTTC.

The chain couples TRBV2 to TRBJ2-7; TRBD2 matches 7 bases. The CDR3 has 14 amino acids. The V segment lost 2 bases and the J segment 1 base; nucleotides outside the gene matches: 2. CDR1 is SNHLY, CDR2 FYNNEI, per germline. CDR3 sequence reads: CASSELGGSYEQYF. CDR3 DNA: TGTGCCAGCAGTGAATTGGGGGGGTCCTACGAGCAGTACTTC.

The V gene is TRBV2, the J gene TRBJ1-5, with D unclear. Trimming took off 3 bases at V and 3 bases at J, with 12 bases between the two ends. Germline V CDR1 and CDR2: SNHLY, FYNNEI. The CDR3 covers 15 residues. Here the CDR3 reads CASSEVNGPNQPQHF. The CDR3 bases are TGTGCCAGCAGTGAGGTCAACGGACCCAATCAGCCCCAGCATTTT.

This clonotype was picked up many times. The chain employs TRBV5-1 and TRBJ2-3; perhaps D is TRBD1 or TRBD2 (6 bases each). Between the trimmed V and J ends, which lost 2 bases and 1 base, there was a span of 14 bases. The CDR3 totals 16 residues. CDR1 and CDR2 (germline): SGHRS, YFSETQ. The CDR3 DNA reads TGCGCCAGCAGCTTAGAGGGGGGATGGGGCACAGATACGCAGTATTTT. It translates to CASSLEGGWGTDTQYF.

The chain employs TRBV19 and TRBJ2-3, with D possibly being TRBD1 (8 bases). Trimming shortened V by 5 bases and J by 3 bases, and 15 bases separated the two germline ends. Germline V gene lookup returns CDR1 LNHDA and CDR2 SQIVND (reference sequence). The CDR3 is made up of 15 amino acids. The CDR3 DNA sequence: TGTGCCAGTAGTGGACAGGGAGGGGCGACAGATACGCAGTATTTT. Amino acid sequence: CASSGQGGATDTQYF.

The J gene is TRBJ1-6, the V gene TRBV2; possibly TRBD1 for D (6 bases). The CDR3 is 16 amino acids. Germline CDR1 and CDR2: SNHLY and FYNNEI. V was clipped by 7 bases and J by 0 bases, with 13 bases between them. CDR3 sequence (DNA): TGTGCCAGCAAAGGACAGTTGAGCTCCTATAATTCACCCCTCCACTTT. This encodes CASKGQLSSYNSPLHF. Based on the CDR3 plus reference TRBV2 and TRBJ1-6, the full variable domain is EPEVTQTPSHQVTQMGQEVILRCVPISNHLYFYWYRQILGQKVEFLVSFYNNEISEKSEIFDDQFSVERPDGSNFTLKIRSTKLEDSAMYFCASKGQLSSYNSPLHFGNGTRLTVT.

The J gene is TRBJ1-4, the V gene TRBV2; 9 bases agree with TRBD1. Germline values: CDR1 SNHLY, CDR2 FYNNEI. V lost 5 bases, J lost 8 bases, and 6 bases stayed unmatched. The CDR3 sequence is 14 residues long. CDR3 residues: CASSRQGVKEKLFF. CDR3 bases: TGTGCCAGCAGTCGACAGGGGGTAAAGGAAAAACTGTTTTTT.

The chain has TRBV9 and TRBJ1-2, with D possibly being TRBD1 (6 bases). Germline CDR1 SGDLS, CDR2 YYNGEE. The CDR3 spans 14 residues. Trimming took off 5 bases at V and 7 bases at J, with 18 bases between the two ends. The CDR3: CASSPSWTARGYTF. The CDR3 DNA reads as TGTGCCAGCAGTCCTTCTTGGACAGCTCGTGGCTACACCTTC.

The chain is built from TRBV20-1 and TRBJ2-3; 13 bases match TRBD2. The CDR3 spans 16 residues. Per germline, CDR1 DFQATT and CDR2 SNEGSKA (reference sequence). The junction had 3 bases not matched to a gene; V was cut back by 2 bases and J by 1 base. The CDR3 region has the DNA TGCAGTGCTAGAATTACTAGCGGGAGGGGCACAGATACGCAGTATTTT. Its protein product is CSARITSGRGTDTQYF.

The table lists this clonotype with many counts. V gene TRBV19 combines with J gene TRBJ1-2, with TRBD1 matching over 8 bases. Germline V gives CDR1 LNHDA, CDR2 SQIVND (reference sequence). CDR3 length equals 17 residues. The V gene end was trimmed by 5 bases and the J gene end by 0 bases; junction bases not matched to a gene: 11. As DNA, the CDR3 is TGTGCCAGTAGTTCCACCCGTACAGGGGGAGCTAACTATGGCTACACCTTC. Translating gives CASSSTRTGGANYGYTF.